A single sample gave rise to the 3 T cell receptor beta chains below, sequenced in a study of identical twins. TCRdb re-derived calls from the 5' RACE reads in MiXCR, one entry per CDR3 protein. The data show 410,000 or so distinct CDR3 sequences, less than 20% seen once. The sample consisted of naive T cells sorted from blood. These receptors came from a man aged 45 to 65 in good health.

The chain carries TRBV12-5 and TRBJ2-1, with TRBD1 matching over 9 bases. There are 14 residues in the CDR3. Losses at the gene ends were 3 bases for V and 8 bases for J; bases not matched to a gene: 5. Germline lookup yields CDR1 LGHNT and CDR2 FRNRAP. CDR3 in amino acids: CASGLSGTGYEQFF. CDR3 DNA: TGTGCTAGTGGTTTATCCGGGACAGGGTATGAGCAGTTCTTC.

This clonotype was detected a few times. This chain links TRBV27 with TRBJ2-2; maybe TRBD1 (6 bases). Germline V CDR1 and CDR2: MNHEY, SMNVEV (reference sequence). Trimming left V 5 bases short and J 8 bases short, with 15 bases between. The CDR3 totals 14 residues. Here the CDR3 reads CASSTWQGTGELFF. The CDR3 coding sequence is TGTGCCAGCAGTACATGGCAGGGGACAGGGGAGCTGTTTTTT.

In its sample, this clonotype was seen a few times. J is TRBJ1-2 and V is TRBV5-6; no clear D gene. Per the germline V gene, CDR1 is SGHDT and CDR2 is YYEEEE. The CDR3 runs to 16 residues. V gave up 4 bases and J gave up 0 bases, with 16 bases separating them. CDR3 amino acids: CASSPGPHIPNYGYTF. The CDR3, as DNA: TGTGCCAGCAGCCCCGGACCTCACATCCCTAACTATGGCTACACCTTC.